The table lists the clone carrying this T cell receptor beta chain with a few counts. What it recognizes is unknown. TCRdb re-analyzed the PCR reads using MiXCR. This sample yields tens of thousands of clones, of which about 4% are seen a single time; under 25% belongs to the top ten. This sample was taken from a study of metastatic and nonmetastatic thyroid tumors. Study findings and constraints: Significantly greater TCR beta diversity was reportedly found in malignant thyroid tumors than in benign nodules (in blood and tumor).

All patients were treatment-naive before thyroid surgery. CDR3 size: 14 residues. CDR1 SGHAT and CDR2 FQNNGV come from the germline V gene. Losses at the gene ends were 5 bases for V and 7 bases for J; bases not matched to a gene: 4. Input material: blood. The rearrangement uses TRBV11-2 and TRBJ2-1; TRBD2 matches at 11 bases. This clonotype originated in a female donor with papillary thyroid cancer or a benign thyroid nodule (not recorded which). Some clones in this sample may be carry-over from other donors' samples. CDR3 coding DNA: TGTGCCAGCAGCACTAGCGGGAGTTTTAATGAGCAGTTCTTC. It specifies CASSTSGSFNEQFF.